Relative to its sample, the clone carrying this TCR beta chain is medium-sized. The antigen is unknown. Using immunoSEQ multiplex PCR, the repertoire was profiled, and TCRdb retains in-frame clones only, with some absent. The sample lists around 150,000 clones, approximately 92% occurring once. There are 12 residues in the CDR3. Trimming shortened V by 2 bases and J by 7 bases, and 8 bases separated the two germline ends. This sample is drawn from a study of T cell responses to AZD1222 COVID-19 vaccine. Study-level points and caveats: Epitopes outside B.1.351 and B.1.1.7 mutated regions reportedly drew nearly half of spike TCRs. Only after the peak T cell response were repertoires sampled. Spike as a whole was targeted by vaccine-associated CD4 TCRs, dominant at 160-218 and 743-854.

Doses given second, at about 4 or about 12 weeks, were pooled. This specimen consisted of peripheral blood, obtained 28 days after the second AZD1222 dose. V usage is TRBV12-3 or TRBV12-4 and J usage is TRBJ1-2; possibly TRBD1 for D (6 bases). This sequence originates from an adult who received the AZD1222 COVID-19 vaccine. CDR3 sequence (DNA): TGTGCCAGCAGTTTATCCAGGGGTGGCTACACCTTC. Translating it yields CASSLSRGGYTF.